The 20 T cell receptor beta chains below were found in one sample sequenced in a study of identical twins. Using its own MiXCR run on the 5' RACE reads, TCRdb lists one record per CDR3 protein. The sample yields hundreds of thousands of distinct CDR3 sequences, 7.5% seen once. The same sample was also studied in work on yellow fever vaccine responses in identical twins.

Sample: memory (CD45RO+) T cells sorted from blood. These receptors were obtained from a woman under 30 in good health.

This clonotype was recorded a few times. V and J are TRBV7-9 and TRBJ2-3; D possibly corresponds to TRBD2 (6 bases). Trimming took off 6 bases at V and 0 bases at J, with 13 bases between the two ends. Germline CDR1 reads SEHNR; CDR2 reads FQNEAQ (reference sequence). The CDR3 loop spans 15 amino acids. The CDR3 DNA sequence: TGTGCCAGCAGTCGCGGGGCGGAAAGCACAGATACGCAGTATTTT. Protein: CASSRGAESTDTQYF.

This clonotype appeared many times. J is TRBJ1-2 and V is TRBV28; 7 bases line up with TRBD1. Germline V CDR1 and CDR2: MDHEN, SYDVKM. V was clipped by 6 bases and J by 8 bases; unmatched bases: 6. The CDR3 runs to 12 residues. The CDR3 DNA is TGTGCCAGCAGCCCGACAGGGCAGGGCTACACCTTC. Its protein product is CASSPTGQGYTF.

This clonotype was seen repeatedly, ten times or more. The V gene is TRBV12-3 or TRBV12-4, the J gene TRBJ2-2, with D uncertain. Trimming removed 1 base at V and 5 bases at J, with 11 bases between. This CDR3 comprises 15 residues. This chain's CDR3 is CASSLGPLGTGELFF. In DNA form, the CDR3 reads TGTGCCAGCAGTTTAGGGCCGCTGGGGACCGGGGAGCTGTTTTTT.

At least ten counts were recorded for this clonotype. J is TRBJ2-5 and V is TRBV29-1; D is undetermined. V gave up 0 bases and J gave up 5 bases, with 10 bases separating them. Germline V gives CDR1 SQVTM, CDR2 ANQGSEA. The CDR3 extends over 13 amino acids. CDR3 DNA sequence: TGCAGCGTTGAAGATCCCTCCGCTGAGACCCAGTACTTC. Translated, it gives CSVEDPSAETQYF.

This clonotype appeared many times. V is TRBV12-3 or TRBV12-4 and J is TRBJ2-5; D possibly uses TRBD1 or TRBD2 (5 bases each). The CDR3 runs to 15 residues. Trimming took 3 bases from V and 1 from J, leaving 12 bases between them. In DNA form, the CDR3 reads TGTGCCAGCAGTTTGGGACCCGGGGCCCAAGAGACCCAGTACTTC. The encoded protein is CASSLGPGAQETQYF.

This clonotype appeared many times. The chain combines TRBV11-1 with TRBJ2-4, with 8 bases fitting TRBD1. V gave up 3 bases and J gave up 0 bases; unmatched junction bases: 13. Germline V gene data show CDR1 as SGHAT and CDR2 as FQDESV (reference sequence). This CDR3 is 19 amino acids long. The CDR3 is CASSFLSGGLRLAKNIQYF. The CDR3 DNA sequence: TGTGCCAGCAGCTTCCTTTCAGGGGGCTTACGGCTAGCCAAAAACATTCAGTACTTC.

This clonotype turned up a few times. The rearrangement links TRBV7-2 to TRBJ2-2, with a weak D call TRBD2 (7 bases). The V and J ends lost 5 bases and 1 base respectively, with 14 bases between them. This CDR3 is 16 amino acids long. The germline V gene encodes CDR1 SGHTA and CDR2 FQGNSA. CDR3 nucleotides: TGTGCCAGCAGCCAGGGAGGGACAAGGAACACCGGGGAGCTGTTTTTT. Its translation: CASSQGGTRNTGELFF.

This clonotype showed up just a few times. The rearrangement links TRBV7-2 to TRBJ2-7; no reliable D call. The germline gives CDR1 SGHTA, CDR2 FQGNSA. V gave up 3 bases and J gave up 6 bases, with 15 bases separating them. The CDR3 contains 14 residues. The CDR3 DNA reads as TGTGCCAGCAGCTTTGAGTGGGCCGTAGGCGAGCAGTACTTC. This sequence encodes CASSFEWAVGEQYF.

The V gene is TRBV20-1, the J gene TRBJ2-7, with TRBD2 identical over 13 bases. Germline V lookup: CDR1 DFQATT, CDR2 SNEGSKA (reference sequence). V shed 5 bases, J shed 7 bases, and the junction held 8 bases outside the gene matches. The CDR3 is 14 residues long. Here the CDR3 reads CSAETSGRAGEQYF. The CDR3 coding sequence is TGCAGTGCTGAAACTAGCGGGAGGGCCGGAGAGCAGTACTTC.

Only a few counts were recorded for this clonotype. Written as DNA, the CDR3 is TGTGCCAGCAGTCTACAGGGACAGGGAAGGGTGGACGAGCAGTACTTC. Its translation is CASSLQGQGRVDEQYF. The chain recombines TRBV11-1 with TRBJ2-7, with 9 bases lining up with TRBD1. The CDR3 extends over 16 amino acids. Trimming took 6 bases from V and 5 from J; bases not matched to a gene: 14. Germline lookup yields CDR1 SGHAT and CDR2 FQDESV (reference sequence).

In this sample, this clonotype turned up many times. V and J are TRBV7-2 and TRBJ2-2, with 8 nucleotides matching TRBD2. Germline lookup yields CDR1 SGHTA and CDR2 FQGNSA. The junction had 7 bases not matched to a gene; V was cut back by 5 bases and J by 2 bases. The CDR3 is made up of 16 amino acids. The CDR3 DNA sequence: TGTGCCAGCAGCCAGCCTAGCGGGTCCAACACCGGGGAGCTGTTTTTT. It encodes CASSQPSGSNTGELFF.

In this sample, this clonotype turned up a few times. The CDR3 is CASSFHLLNNQPQHF. The DNA for the CDR3 is TGTGCCAGCAGTTTCCACCTACTTAACAATCAGCCCCAGCATTTT. This chain links TRBV28 with TRBJ1-5, with unresolved D. Per the germline V gene, CDR1 is MDHEN and CDR2 is SYDVKM. Deletions cut 3 bases from V and 3 bases from J, with 12 bases between. The CDR3 consists of 15 residues.

This clonotype was detected only a few times. The rearrangement uses TRBV15 and TRBJ1-2, with 7 nucleotides matching TRBD1. The CDR3 length is 16 residues. Germline V gives CDR1 LNHNV, CDR2 YYDKDF (reference sequence). V was clipped by 0 bases and J by 4 bases; unmatched bases: 8. The CDR3 reads CATSRDWAGGSYGYTF. CDR3 bases: TGTGCCACCAGCAGAGATTGGGCAGGGGGGAGCTATGGCTACACCTTC.

The chain links TRBV6-5 to TRBJ2-2; D gene uncertain. The CDR3 is 17 amino acids. Germline V gene lookup returns CDR1 MNHEY and CDR2 SVGAGI. Trimming removed 4 bases from V and 1 base from J, with 16 bases in between. CDR3: CASSSPGVMGNTGELFF. The DNA for the CDR3 is TGTGCCAGCAGTTCCCCTGGGGTTATGGGGAACACCGGGGAGCTGTTTTTT.

This clonotype was recorded many times. The chain recombines TRBV5-1 with TRBJ2-3; 10 positions match TRBD2. V shed 4 bases, J shed 5 bases, and the junction held 10 bases outside the gene matches. The CDR3 loop spans 16 amino acids. CDR1 is SGHRS and CDR2 is YFSETQ in the germline V gene. In nucleotides, the CDR3 is TGCGCCAGCAGCGAATACCTAGCGGGAGAGGTAGATACGCAGTATTTT. It specifies CASSEYLAGEVDTQYF.

This clonotype was observed many times. The CDR3 here is CSANTLDGGETQYF. CDR3 sequence (DNA): TGCAGTGCTAATACCTTAGACGGGGGAGAGACCCAGTACTTC. The V call is TRBV20-1, the J call TRBJ2-5, with D tentatively TRBD2 (6 bases). CDR3 length: 14 residues. Germline CDR1 reads DFQATT; CDR2 reads SNEGSKA (reference sequence). Trimming cost V 4 bases and J 4 bases, with 16 bases left between them.

In its sample, this clonotype was seen many times. The chain recombines TRBV12-3 or TRBV12-4 with TRBJ1-5; D is ambiguous. The V end was cut by 0 bases, the J end by 6 bases, with 9 bases between. The CDR3 length is 14 residues. CDR3 residues: CASSLAKGFQPQHF. CDR3 sequence (DNA): TGTGCCAGCAGTTTAGCTAAGGGATTTCAGCCCCAGCATTTT.

This clonotype was seen more than once but under ten times. This chain links TRBV4-2 with TRBJ1-1, with D possibly TRBD1 on 5 matching bases. Germline V gene data show CDR1 as LGHNA and CDR2 as YNFKEQ. V was trimmed by 1 base and J by 3 bases, leaving 18 bases between them. The CDR3 has 17 residues. This chain's CDR3 is CASSQVGGSGGYTEAFF. Written as DNA, the CDR3 is TGTGCCAGCAGCCAAGTGGGGGGGTCGGGTGGTTACACTGAAGCTTTCTTT.

This clonotype was detected a few times. The V and J genes are TRBV7-9 and TRBJ2-5, with 12 bases matching TRBD2. Germline V lookup: CDR1 SEHNR, CDR2 FQNEAQ (reference sequence). The CDR3 is made up of 15 amino acids. With 4 bases clipped from V and 4 bases from J, the junction kept 4 bases outside the gene matches. The CDR3 nucleotides read TGTGCCAGCAGCTCCTTGACTAGCGGGAGAGAGACCCAGTACTTC. This translates into CASSSLTSGRETQYF.

This clonotype was observed a handful of times. The rearrangement links TRBV3-1 to TRBJ2-1, with 10 nucleotides matching TRBD2. The germline V gene has CDR1 LGHDT and CDR2 YNNKEL (reference sequence). The CDR3 runs 15 residues. J was trimmed by 10 bases and V by 2 bases; bases with no gene match: 8. CDR3 sequence reads: CASSQSASGSGEQFF. The CDR3 DNA reads as TGTGCCAGCAGCCAATCGGCTAGCGGGAGCGGGGAGCAGTTCTTC.